The 20 T cell receptor beta chains given below trace back to one sample, sequenced in a study of blood T cell repertoires in COVID-19. Using immunoSEQ multiplex PCR, the repertoire was profiled, and TCRdb retains in-frame clones only, with some absent. Of 150,000 to 200,000 clones detected, 70% to 85% appear once; the ten largest clones hold around 7%. The sequencing sample was made of peripheral blood. The receptor set was obtained from a woman between 40 and 50 years old with COVID-19, enrolled during active disease.

The rearrangement links TRBV5-4 to TRBJ2-3; D possibly corresponds to TRBD2 (6 bases). This CDR3 is built from 15 residues. Trimming removed 3 bases from V and 0 bases from J, with 11 bases in between. Germline-derived CDR1 and CDR2 are SGHNT and YYREEE (reference sequence). The CDR3 sequence: CASSSVAGSTDTQYF. The CDR3 DNA reads as TGTGCCAGCAGCTCCGTGGCGGGAAGCACAGATACGCAGTATTTT.

The CDR3 spells CASSFSVTGDQPQHF. CDR3 nucleotides: TGTGCCAGCAGTTTTAGTGTGACAGGGGATCAGCCCCAGCATTTT. V and J are TRBV28 and TRBJ1-5; 8 bases agree with TRBD1. The J segment lost 5 bases and the V segment lost 3 bases, leaving 6 bases of the junction unmatched. Germline V gives CDR1 MDHEN, CDR2 SYDVKM. The CDR3 runs to 15 residues.

The genes are TRBV7-2 and TRBJ2-7; D is uncertain. Trimming shortened V by 1 base and J by 0 bases, and 4 bases separated the two germline ends. CDR3 length equals 13 residues. From germline, CDR1 is SGHTA and CDR2 FQGNSA. The CDR3 loop is CASSLDSSYEQYF. The CDR3 DNA sequence: TGTGCCAGCAGCTTAGACAGCTCCTACGAGCAGTACTTC.

The V call is TRBV27, the J call TRBJ2-1; D gene ambiguous. Trimming removed 0 bases from V and 7 bases from J, with 7 bases in between. Germline CDR1 reads MNHEY; CDR2 reads SMNVEV (reference sequence). This CDR3 contains 13 residues. The CDR3 DNA reads as TGTGCCAGCAGTTTATCGAGAGAAAATGAGCAGTTCTTC. Translated, it gives CASSLSRENEQFF.

This chain links TRBV7-2 with TRBJ2-1, with TRBD2 matching over 9 bases. The CDR3 has 13 amino acids. V lost 9 bases to trimming and J lost 8 bases; unmatched junction nucleotides: 8. The germline V gene has CDR1 SGHTA and CDR2 FQGNSA. In DNA form, the CDR3 reads TGTGCCAGGGCCGGCGGGGGGGCGTATGAGCAGTTCTTC. The encoded protein is CARAGGGAYEQFF.

The gene calls are TRBV30 and TRBJ1-2; D gene uncertain. Germline loops: CDR1 GTSNPN, CDR2 SVGIG (reference sequence). There are 12 residues in the CDR3. V was clipped by 4 bases and J by 8 bases, with 14 bases between them. CDR3 nucleotide sequence: TGTGCCTGGAAGGTAGACTCCTTAGGCTACACCTTC. This sequence encodes CAWKVDSLGYTF.

The chain carries TRBV19 and TRBJ1-5; 8 positions match TRBD1. The CDR3 sequence is 16 residues long. V lost 1 base and J lost 3; bases outside the gene matches: 5. Germline V lookup: CDR1 LNHDA, CDR2 SQIVND (reference sequence). CDR3 DNA: TGTGCCAGTAGTATAGTAGGGCAGGGGGCCAATCAGCCCCAGCATTTT. It yields the protein CASSIVGQGANQPQHF.

The rearrangement links TRBV9 to TRBJ2-1; TRBD1 aligns across 7 bases. Germline V gives CDR1 SGDLS, CDR2 YYNGEE. CDR3 length: 15 amino acids. With 3 bases clipped from V and 2 bases from J, the junction kept 5 bases outside the gene matches. The CDR3 spells CASSGGTAPYNEQFF. CDR3 DNA sequence: TGTGCCAGCAGCGGGGGGACAGCACCCTACAATGAGCAGTTCTTC.

This sequence joins TRBV9 and TRBJ1-5; possible D gene TRBD1, 5 bases. The CDR3 totals 15 residues. From germline, CDR1 is SGDLS and CDR2 YYNGEE. Trimming cost V 0 bases and J 4 bases, with 11 bases left between them. CDR3 DNA: TGTGCCAGCAGCGTAGGGGGGAGGGCTAATCAGCCCCAGCATTTT. Translated, it gives CASSVGGRANQPQHF. The complete variable domain, with remaining parts taken from reference TRBV9 and TRBJ1-5, reads DSGVTQTPKHLITATGQRVTLRCSPRSGDLSVYWYQQSLDQGLQFLIQYYNGEERAKGNILERFSAQQFPDLHSELNLSSLELGDSALYFCASSVGGRANQPQHFGDGTRLSIL.

This clone was seen at least ten times. CDR3 bases: TGTGCCAGCAGCCTTGGGTGGGGGGACGGCTACACCTTC. It encodes CASSLGWGDGYTF. This chain uses TRBV3-1 (or the pseudogene TRBV3-2) with TRBJ1-2, with D perhaps TRBD1 (5 bases). The length of the CDR3 is 13 residues. Germline CDR1 reads LGHDT; CDR2 reads YNNKEL (reference sequence). Trimming took 4 bases from V and 8 from J, leaving 14 bases between them.

The rearrangement uses TRBV3-1 (or the pseudogene TRBV3-2) and TRBJ2-7; D may be TRBD2 (6 bases). The CDR3 runs to 15 residues. Germline V CDR1 and CDR2: LGHDT, YNNKEL (reference sequence). V was pared by 4 bases and J by 2 bases, with 15 bases between. The CDR3 nucleotides are TGTGCCAGCAGCCGTGGGACTGGAGGAGCCTACGAGCAGTACTTC. Encoded protein: CASSRGTGGAYEQYF.

This chain uses TRBV5-8 with TRBJ1-1, with D hard to call. Germline V CDR1 and CDR2: SGHTS, YDEGEE. CDR3 length equals 12 residues. Trimming stripped 0 bases from V and 4 bases from J, with 4 bases between. CDR3 sequence: CASSLGITEAFF. DNA for the CDR3: TGTGCCAGCAGCTTGGGTATCACTGAAGCTTTCTTT.

V and J are TRBV3-1 (or the pseudogene TRBV3-2) and TRBJ2-1; D is perhaps TRBD2 (6 bases). This CDR3 region has 16 residues. With 1 base removed from V and 9 bases from J, the gap between germline ends came to 19 bases. Germline loops: CDR1 LGHDT, CDR2 YNNKEL (reference sequence). Here the CDR3 DNA reads TGTGCCAGCAGCCAAGTCCCTCCCCGGGGGTACGGTGAGCAGTTCTTC. It encodes CASSQVPPRGYGEQFF.

The chain uses TRBV6-5 and TRBJ2-1, with 12 bases that match TRBD2. J was trimmed by 7 bases and V by 5 bases; bases with no gene match: 6. Germline V gene lookup returns CDR1 MNHEY and CDR2 SVGAGI. This CDR3 is 15 amino acids long. CDR3 sequence: CASSPTSGGPNEQFF. CDR3 sequence (DNA): TGTGCCAGCAGTCCGACTAGCGGGGGCCCAAATGAGCAGTTCTTC.

The chain has TRBV3-1 (or the pseudogene TRBV3-2) and TRBJ1-5; no firm D call. Trimming shortened V by 4 bases and J by 6 bases, and 10 bases separated the two germline ends. Per the germline V gene, CDR1 is LGHDT and CDR2 is YNNKEL (reference sequence). There are 13 residues in the CDR3. This chain's CDR3 is CASSLSGFQPQHF. CDR3 DNA: TGTGCCAGCAGCCTTTCAGGTTTTCAGCCCCAGCATTTT.

The chain combines TRBV5-1 with TRBJ2-7; 8 positions match TRBD2. The V segment lost 2 bases and the J segment 6 bases; nucleotides outside the gene matches: 10. CDR1 is SGHRS and CDR2 is YFSETQ in the germline V gene. The CDR3 sequence is 15 residues long. The CDR3 DNA sequence: TGCGCCAGCAGCTTACACGGGAGGGCGAATTCCGAGCAGTACTTC. Its translation: CASSLHGRANSEQYF.

This sequence joins TRBV18 and TRBJ1-2; D is possibly TRBD1 (6 bases). CDR1 KGHSH and CDR2 LQKENI come from the germline V gene. V lost 4 bases and J 3 bases, leaving 12 bases between the germline ends. This CDR3 contains 14 residues. Here the CDR3 DNA reads TGTGCCAGCTCACTCCGACAGGATTACTATGGCTACACCTTC. It codes for CASSLRQDYYGYTF.

This clone was seen a single time. The chain links TRBV30 to TRBJ1-2; D remains ambiguous. Per the germline V gene, CDR1 is GTSNPN and CDR2 is SVGIG (reference sequence). Trimming cost V 0 bases and J 6 bases, with 14 bases left between them. The length of the CDR3 is 14 residues. This chain's CDR3 is CAWSVLRGNDGYTF. CDR3 nucleotide sequence: TGTGCCTGGAGTGTACTTCGAGGGAATGATGGCTACACCTTC. Full variable domain (remainder filled in from reference TRBV30 and TRBJ1-2): SQTIHQWPATLVQPVGSPLSLECTVEGTSNPNLYWYRQAAGRGLQLLFYSVGIGQISSEVPQNLSASRPQDRQFILSSKKLLLSDSGFYLCAWSVLRGNDGYTFGSGTRLTVV.

This chain uses TRBV3-1 (or the pseudogene TRBV3-2) with TRBJ1-2, with 8 bases that match TRBD1. Trimming removed 3 bases from V and 4 bases from J; junction bases left unmatched: 4. This CDR3 region has 14 residues. Germline assignment: CDR1 LGHDT and CDR2 YNNKEL (reference sequence). The CDR3 reads CASSHGQGSYGYTF. CDR3 in DNA: TGTGCCAGCAGCCATGGACAGGGCTCCTATGGCTACACCTTC.

This clone showed up just once. CDR3 region: CASSPQGGDNQPQHF. The CDR3 DNA reads TGTGCCAGCAGCCCACAGGGGGGAGACAATCAGCCCCAGCATTTT. The V and J genes are TRBV6-5 and TRBJ1-5; 8 bases agree with TRBD1. The CDR3 runs to 15 residues. V gave up 6 bases and J gave up 3 bases; unmatched junction bases: 7. From germline, CDR1 is MNHEY and CDR2 SVGAGI.